This TCR beta chain was captured by sequencing in a study of blood T cell repertoires in COVID-19. Study as a whole: From the United States, Italy and Spain came samples of acute and convalescent COVID-19.

Ages ranged from about 18 to 89 years, with residence in 24 US areas. Participants had their cohort set by participant-reported clinical history. Using immunoSEQ multiplex PCR, the repertoire was profiled, and TCRdb retains in-frame clones only, with some absent. The sample consists of fewer than 350,000 clones, about 87% of them appearing once. CDR1 is KGHSH, CDR2 LQKENI, per germline. Trimming shortened V by 2 bases and J by 2 bases, and 9 bases separated the two germline ends. The CDR3 runs 14 residues. Sample: PBMCs or T cells enriched from blood (not recorded which). The TCR was taken from a woman aged 25 to 39 with acute COVID-19. J is TRBJ2-5 and V is TRBV18; D call uncertain. The CDR3 loop reads CASSPGQIQETQYF. DNA of the CDR3: TGTGCCAGCTCACCAGGGCAGATTCAAGAGACCCAGTACTTC.